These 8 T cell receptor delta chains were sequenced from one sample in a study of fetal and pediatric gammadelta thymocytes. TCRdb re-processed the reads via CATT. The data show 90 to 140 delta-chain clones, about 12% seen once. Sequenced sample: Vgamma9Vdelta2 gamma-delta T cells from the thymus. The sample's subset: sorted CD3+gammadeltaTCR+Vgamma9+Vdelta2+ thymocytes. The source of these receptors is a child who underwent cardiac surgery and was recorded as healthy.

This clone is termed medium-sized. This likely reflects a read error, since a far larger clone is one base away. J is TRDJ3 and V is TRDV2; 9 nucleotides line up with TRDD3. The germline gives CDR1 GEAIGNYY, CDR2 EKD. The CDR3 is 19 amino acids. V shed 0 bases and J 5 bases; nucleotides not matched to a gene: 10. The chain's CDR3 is CACDTIEVGDIRDTRQMFF. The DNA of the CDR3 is TGTGCCTGTGACACCATCGAGGTGGGGGATATCCGGGACACCCGACAGATGTTTTTC.

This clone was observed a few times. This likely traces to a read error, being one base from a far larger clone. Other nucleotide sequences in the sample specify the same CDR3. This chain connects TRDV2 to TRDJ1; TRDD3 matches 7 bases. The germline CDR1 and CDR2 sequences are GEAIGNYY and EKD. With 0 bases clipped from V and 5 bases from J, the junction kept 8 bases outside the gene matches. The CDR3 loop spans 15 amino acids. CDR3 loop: CACDTWGKRGDKLIF. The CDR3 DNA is TGTGCCTGTGACACCTGGGGGAAGAGAGGTGATAAACTCATCTTT.

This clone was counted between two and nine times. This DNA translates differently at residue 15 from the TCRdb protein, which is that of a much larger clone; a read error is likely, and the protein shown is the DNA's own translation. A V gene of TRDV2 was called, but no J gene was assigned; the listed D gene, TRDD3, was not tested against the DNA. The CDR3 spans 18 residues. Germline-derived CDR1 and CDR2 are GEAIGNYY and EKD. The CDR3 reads CACDTLLGDSRYTDNLIF. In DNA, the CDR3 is TGTGCCTGTGACACTCTACTGGGGGATTCGAGGTACACCGATAACCTCATCTTT.

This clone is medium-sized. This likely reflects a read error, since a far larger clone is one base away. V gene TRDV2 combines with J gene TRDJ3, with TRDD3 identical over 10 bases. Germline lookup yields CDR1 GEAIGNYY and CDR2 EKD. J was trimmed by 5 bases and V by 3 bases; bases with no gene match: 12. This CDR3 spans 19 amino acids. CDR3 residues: CACDAIEVGDTRDTRQMFF. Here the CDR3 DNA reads TGTGCCTGTGACGCCATCGAGGTGGGGGATACCCGGGACACCCGACAGATGTTTTTC.

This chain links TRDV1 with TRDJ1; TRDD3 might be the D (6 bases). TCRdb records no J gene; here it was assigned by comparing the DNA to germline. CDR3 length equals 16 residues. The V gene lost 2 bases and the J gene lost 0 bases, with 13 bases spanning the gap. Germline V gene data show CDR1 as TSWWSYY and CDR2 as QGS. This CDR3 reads CALGEVGIPYTDKLIF. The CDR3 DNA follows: TGTGCTCTTGGGGAAGTGGGGATCCCGTACACCGATAAACTCATCTTT.

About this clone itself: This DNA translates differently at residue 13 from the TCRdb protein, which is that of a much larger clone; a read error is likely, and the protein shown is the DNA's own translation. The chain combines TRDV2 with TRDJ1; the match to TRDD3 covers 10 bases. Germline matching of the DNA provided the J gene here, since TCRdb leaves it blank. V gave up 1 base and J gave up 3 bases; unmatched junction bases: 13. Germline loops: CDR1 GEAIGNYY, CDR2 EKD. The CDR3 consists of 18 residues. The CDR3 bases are TGTGCCTGTGACACTCTACTGGGGGATTCGAGGTACGCCGATAAACTCATCTTT. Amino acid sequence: CACDTLLGDSRYADKLIF.

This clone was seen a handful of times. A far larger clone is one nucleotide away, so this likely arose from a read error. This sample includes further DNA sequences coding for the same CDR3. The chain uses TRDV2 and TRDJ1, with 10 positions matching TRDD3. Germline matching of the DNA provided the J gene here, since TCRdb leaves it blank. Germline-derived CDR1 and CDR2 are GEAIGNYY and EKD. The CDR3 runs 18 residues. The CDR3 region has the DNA TGTGCCTGTGACACTCTACTGGGGGATTCGAGGTACACTGATAAACTCATCTTT. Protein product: CACDTLLGDSRYTDKLIF.

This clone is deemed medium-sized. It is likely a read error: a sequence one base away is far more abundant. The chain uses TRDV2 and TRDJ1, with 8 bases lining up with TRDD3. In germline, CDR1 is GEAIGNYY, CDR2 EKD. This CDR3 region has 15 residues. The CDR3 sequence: CASDTWGKRGDKLIF. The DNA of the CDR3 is TGTGCCAGTGACACCTGGGGGAAGAGAGGAGATAAACTCATCTTT.